This TCR beta chain emerged from a study of graft-versus-host responses after intestinal transplantation. Only in-frame clones appear in the TCRdb table, and some are missing; sequencing was by immunoSEQ multiplex PCR. This sample yields roughly 120,000 clones, of which approximately 92% are seen a single time; around 0.12% belongs to the top ten. Remarks on this clone: The antigen remains undetermined.

The CDR3 consists of 13 residues. The germline gives CDR1 SGHAT, CDR2 FQNNGV. The ends were cut back, 5 bases at V and 2 bases at J, with 9 bases in the middle. The chain has TRBV11-2 and TRBJ2-5; D ambiguous. This sample comprised unstimulated CD4+ T cells sorted from spleen or lymph node cells, obtained before intestinal transplant. This sequence originates from a human donor who received an intestinal transplant. CDR3: CASSPDLQETQYF. DNA for the CDR3: TGTGCCAGCAGCCCGGACCTACAAGAGACCCAGTACTTC. Together with reference TRBV11-2 and TRBJ2-5, the CDR3 gives the full variable domain: EAGVAQSPRYKIIEKRQSVAFWCNPISGHATLYWYQQILGQGPKLLIQFQNNGVVDDSQLPKDRFSAERLKGVDSTLKIQPAKLEDSAVYLCASSPDLQETQYFGPGTRLLVL.